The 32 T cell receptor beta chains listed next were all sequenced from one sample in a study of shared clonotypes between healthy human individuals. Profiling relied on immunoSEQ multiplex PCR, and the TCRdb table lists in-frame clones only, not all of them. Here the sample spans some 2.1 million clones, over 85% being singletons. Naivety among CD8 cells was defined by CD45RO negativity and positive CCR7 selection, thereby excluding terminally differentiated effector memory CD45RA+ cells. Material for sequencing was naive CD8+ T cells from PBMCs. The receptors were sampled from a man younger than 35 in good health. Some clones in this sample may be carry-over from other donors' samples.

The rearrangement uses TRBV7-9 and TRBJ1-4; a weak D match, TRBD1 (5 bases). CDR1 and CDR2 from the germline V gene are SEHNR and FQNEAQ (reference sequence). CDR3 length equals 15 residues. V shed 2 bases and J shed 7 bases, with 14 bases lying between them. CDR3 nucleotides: TGTGCCAGCAGCTTAAGCGGGGCCCAGGGTGAAAAACTGTTTTTT. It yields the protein CASSLSGAQGEKLFF.

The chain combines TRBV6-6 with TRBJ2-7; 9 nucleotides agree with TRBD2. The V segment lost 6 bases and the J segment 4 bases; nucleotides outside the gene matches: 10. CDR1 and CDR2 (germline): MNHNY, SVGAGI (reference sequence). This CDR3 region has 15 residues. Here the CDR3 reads CASSRTSVSTYEQYF. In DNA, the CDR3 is TGTGCCAGCAGCAGGACTAGCGTTTCCACTTACGAGCAGTACTTC.

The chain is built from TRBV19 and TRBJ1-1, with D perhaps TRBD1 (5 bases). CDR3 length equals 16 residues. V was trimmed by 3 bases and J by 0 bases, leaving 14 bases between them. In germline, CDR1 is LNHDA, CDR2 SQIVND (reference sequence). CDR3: CASSIARAILNTEAFF. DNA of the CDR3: TGTGCCAGTAGTATCGCCAGGGCTATATTGAACACTGAAGCTTTCTTT.

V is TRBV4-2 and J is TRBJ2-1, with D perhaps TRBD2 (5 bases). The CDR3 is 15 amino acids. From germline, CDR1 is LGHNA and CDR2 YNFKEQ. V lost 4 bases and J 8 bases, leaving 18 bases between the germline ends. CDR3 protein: CASSPSILGGDEQFF. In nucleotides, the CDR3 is TGTGCCAGCAGCCCAAGCATACTAGGAGGTGATGAGCAGTTCTTC.

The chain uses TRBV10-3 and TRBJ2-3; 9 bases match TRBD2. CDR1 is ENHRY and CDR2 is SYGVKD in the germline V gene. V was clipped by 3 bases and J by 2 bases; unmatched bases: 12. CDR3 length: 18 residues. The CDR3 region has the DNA TGTGCCATCAGTGACCTAGGACTAGCGCGGGACCCCACAGATACGCAGTATTTT. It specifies CAISDLGLARDPTDTQYF.

The CDR3 is CASSPRTGETGELFF. In DNA form, the CDR3 reads TGTGCCAGCTCCCCCAGGACAGGGGAGACCGGGGAGCTGTTTTTT. The genes are TRBV18 and TRBJ2-2; the match to TRBD1 covers 9 bases. CDR1 KGHSH and CDR2 LQKENI come from the germline V gene. The CDR3 loop spans 15 amino acids. The trim removed 6 bases at V and 5 bases at J, leaving 7 bases unmatched.

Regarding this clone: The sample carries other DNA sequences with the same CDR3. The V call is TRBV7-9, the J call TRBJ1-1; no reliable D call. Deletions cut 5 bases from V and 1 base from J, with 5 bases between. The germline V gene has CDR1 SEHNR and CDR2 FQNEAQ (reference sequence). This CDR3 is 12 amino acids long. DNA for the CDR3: TGTGCCAGCAGCGAGGGGAACACTGAAGCTTTCTTT. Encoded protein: CASSEGNTEAFF.

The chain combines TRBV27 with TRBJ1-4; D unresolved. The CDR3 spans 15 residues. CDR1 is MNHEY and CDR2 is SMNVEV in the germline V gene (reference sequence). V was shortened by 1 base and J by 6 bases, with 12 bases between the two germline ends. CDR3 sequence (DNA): TGTGCCAGCAGTTTATTGGAAGAAAGGGATGAAAAACTGTTTTTT. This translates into CASSLLEERDEKLFF.

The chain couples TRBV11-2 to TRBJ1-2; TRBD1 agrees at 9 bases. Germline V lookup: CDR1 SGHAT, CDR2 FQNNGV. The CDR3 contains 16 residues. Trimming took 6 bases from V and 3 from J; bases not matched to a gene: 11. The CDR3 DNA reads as TGTGCCAGCAGGCCAATGCTACAGGGGGCTTACTATGGCTACACCTTC. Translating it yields CASRPMLQGAYYGYTF.

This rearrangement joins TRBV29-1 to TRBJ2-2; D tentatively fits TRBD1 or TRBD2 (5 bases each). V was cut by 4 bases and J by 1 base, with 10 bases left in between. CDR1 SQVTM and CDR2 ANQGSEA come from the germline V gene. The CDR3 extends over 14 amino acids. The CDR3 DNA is TGCAGCGTTGTAGGGGACGGGAACACCGGGGAGCTGTTTTTT. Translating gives CSVVGDGNTGELFF.

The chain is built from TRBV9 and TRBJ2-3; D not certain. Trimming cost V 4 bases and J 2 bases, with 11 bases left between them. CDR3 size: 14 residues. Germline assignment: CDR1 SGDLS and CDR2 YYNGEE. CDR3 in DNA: TGTGCCAGCAGCAGTTCCGGCGACACAGATACGCAGTATTTT. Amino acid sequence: CASSSSGDTDTQYF.

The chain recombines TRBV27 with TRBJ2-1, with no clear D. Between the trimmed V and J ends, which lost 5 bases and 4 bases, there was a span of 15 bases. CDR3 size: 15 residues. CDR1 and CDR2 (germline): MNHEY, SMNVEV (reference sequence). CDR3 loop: CASSHGPKGYNEQFF. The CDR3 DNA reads TGTGCCAGCAGTCACGGACCCAAGGGATACAATGAGCAGTTCTTC.

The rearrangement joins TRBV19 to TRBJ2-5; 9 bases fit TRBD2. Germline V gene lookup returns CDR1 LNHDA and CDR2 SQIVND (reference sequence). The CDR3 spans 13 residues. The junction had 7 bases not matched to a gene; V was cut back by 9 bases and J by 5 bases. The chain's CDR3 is CASRLAAAETQYF. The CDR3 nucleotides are TGTGCCAGCCGACTAGCGGCGGCGGAGACCCAGTACTTC.

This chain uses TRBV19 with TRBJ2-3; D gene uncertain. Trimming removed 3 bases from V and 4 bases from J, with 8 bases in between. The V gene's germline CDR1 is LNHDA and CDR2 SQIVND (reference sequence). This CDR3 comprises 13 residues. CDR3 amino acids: CASSIREADTQYF. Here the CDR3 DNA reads TGTGCCAGTAGTATTCGAGAGGCAGATACGCAGTATTTT.

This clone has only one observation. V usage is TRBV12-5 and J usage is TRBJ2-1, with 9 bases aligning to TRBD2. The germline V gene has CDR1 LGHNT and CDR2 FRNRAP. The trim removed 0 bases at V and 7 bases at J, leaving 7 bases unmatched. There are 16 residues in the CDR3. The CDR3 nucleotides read TGTGCTAGTGGTTTGGTCGCGGGAGGGGTCAGGAATGAGCAGTTCTTC. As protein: CASGLVAGGVRNEQFF.

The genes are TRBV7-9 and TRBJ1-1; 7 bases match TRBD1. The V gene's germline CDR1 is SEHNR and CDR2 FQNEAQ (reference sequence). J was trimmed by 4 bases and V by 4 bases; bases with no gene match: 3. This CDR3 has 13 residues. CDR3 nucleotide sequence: TGTGCCAGCAGCTACGGGGACAGCACTGAAGCTTTCTTT. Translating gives CASSYGDSTEAFF.

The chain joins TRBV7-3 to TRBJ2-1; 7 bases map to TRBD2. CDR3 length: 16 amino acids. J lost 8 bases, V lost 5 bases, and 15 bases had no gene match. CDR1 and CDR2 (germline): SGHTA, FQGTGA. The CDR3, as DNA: TGTGCCAGCAGCCCCATCGGGGCGGGAGTAAAGGATGAGCAGTTCTTC. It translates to CASSPIGAGVKDEQFF.

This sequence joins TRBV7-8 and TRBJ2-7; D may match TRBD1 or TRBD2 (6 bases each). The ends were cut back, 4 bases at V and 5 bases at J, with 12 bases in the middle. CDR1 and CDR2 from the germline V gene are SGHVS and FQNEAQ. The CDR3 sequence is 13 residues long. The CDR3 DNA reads TGTGCCAGCAGCTCCGGGGGCTTTGACGAGCAGTACTTC. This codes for CASSSGGFDEQYF.

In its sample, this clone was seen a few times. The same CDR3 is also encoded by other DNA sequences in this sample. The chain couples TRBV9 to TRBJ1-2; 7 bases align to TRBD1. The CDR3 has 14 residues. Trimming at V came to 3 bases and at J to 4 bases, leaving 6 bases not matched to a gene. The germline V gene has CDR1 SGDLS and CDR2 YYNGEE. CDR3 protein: CASSARQGSYGYTF. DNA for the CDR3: TGTGCCAGCAGCGCCCGACAGGGTAGCTATGGCTACACCTTC.

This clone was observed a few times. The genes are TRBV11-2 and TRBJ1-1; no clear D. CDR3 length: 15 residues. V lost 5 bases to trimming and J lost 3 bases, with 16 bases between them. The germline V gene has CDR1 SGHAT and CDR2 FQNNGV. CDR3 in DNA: TGTGCCAGCAGCCCCGAACCGCGTCGGCACACTGAAGCTTTCTTT. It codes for CASSPEPRRHTEAFF.

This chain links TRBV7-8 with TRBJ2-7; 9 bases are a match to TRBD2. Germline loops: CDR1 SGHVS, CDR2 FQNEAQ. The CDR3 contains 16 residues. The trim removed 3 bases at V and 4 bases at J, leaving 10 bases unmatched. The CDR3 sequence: CASSFPLSGRSYEQYF. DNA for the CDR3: TGTGCCAGCAGCTTCCCATTGAGCGGGAGGTCTTACGAGCAGTACTTC. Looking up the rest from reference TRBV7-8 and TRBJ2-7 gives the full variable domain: GAGVSQSPRYKVAKRGQDVALRCDPISGHVSLFWYQQALGQGPEFLTYFQNEAQLDKSGLPSDRFFAERPEGSVSTLKIQRTQQEDSAVYLCASSFPLSGRSYEQYFGPGTRLTVT.

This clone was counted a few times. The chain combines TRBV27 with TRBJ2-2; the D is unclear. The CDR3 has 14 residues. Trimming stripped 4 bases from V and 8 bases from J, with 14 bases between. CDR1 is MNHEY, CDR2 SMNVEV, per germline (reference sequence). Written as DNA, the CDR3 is TGTGCCAGCAGTTGGGTCCTCCAAGGAGGGGAGCTGTTTTTT. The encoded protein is CASSWVLQGGELFF.

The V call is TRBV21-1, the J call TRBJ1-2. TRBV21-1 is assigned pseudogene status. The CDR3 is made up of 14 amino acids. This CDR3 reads CASSKEGGENGYTF. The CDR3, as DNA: TGTGCCAGCAGCAAGGAGGGGGGAGAGAATGGCTACACCTTC.

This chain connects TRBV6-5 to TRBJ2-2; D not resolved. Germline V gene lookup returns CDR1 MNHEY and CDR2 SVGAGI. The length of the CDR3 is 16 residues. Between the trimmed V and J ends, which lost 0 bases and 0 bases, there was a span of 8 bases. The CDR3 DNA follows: TGTGCCAGCAGTTACTCGGCGGAGACGAACACCGGGGAGCTGTTTTTT. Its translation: CASSYSAETNTGELFF.

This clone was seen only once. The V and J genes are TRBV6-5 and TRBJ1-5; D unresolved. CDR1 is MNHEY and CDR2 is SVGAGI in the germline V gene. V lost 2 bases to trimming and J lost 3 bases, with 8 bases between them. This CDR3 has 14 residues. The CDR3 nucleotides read TGTGCCAGCAGTTACGGCAGGTCCAATCAGCCCCAGCATTTT. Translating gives CASSYGRSNQPQHF.

CDR3 nucleotides: TGTGCCAGCAGCTTAGGGGGATTCGGAACTAATGAAAAACTGTTTTTT. This sequence encodes CASSLGGFGTNEKLFF. J is TRBJ1-4 and V is TRBV7-2, with D unclear. The V end lost 1 base, the J end lost 1 base, and 10 bases lay between the germline ends. The germline gives CDR1 SGHTA, CDR2 FQGNSA. This CDR3 comprises 16 residues.

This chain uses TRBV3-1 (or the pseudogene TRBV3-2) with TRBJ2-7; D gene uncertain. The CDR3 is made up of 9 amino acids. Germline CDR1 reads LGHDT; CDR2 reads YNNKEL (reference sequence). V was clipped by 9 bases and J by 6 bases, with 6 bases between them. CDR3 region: CARGVEQYF. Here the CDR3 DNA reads TGTGCCAGAGGTGTCGAGCAGTACTTC.

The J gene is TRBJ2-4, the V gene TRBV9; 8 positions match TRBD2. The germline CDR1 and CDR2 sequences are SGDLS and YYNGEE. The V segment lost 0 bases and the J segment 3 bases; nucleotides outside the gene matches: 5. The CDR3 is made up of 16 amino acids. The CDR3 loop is CASSVDSGTSKNIQYF. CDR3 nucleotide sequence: TGTGCCAGCAGCGTAGATAGTGGGACTAGCAAAAACATTCAGTACTTC.

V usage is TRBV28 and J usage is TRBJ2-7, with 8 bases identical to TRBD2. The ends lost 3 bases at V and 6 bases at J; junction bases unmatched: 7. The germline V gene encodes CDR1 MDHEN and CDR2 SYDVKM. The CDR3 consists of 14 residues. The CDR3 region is CASSFVGSGGEQYF. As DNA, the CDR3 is TGTGCCAGCAGTTTTGTTGGGAGCGGGGGCGAGCAGTACTTC.

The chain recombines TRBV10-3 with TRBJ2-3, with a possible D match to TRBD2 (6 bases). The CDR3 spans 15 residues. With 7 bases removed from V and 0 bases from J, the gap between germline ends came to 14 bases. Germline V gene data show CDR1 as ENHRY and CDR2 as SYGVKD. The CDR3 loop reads CAIKGASGSTDTQYF. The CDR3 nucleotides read TGTGCCATCAAAGGAGCCAGCGGGAGCACAGATACGCAGTATTTT.

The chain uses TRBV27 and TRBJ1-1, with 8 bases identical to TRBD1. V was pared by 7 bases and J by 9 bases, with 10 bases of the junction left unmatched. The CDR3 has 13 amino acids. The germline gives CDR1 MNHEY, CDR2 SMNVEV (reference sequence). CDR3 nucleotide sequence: TGTGCCAGCACCTCTATCAGGACAGGGAAAGCTTTCTTT. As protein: CASTSIRTGKAFF.

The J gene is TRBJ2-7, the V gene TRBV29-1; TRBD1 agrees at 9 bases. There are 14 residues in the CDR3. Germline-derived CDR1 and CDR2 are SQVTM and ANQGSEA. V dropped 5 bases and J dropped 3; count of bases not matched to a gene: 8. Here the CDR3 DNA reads TGCAGCGTTCAGGGGACAGGGATCCTCTACGAGCAGTACTTC. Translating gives CSVQGTGILYEQYF.